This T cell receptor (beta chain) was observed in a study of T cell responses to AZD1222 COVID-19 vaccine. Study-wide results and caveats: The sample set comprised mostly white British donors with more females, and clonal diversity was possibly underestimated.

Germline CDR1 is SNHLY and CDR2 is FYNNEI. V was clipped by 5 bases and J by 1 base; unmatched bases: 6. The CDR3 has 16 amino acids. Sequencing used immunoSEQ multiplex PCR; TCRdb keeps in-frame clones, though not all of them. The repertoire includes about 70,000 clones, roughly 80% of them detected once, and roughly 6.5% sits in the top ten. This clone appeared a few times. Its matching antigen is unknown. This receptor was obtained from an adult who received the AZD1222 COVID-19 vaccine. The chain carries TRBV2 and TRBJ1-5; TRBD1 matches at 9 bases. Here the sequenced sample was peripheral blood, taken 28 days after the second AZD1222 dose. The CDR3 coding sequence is TGTGCCAGCAGTACAGGGGGCGCGAGGAGCAATCAGCCCCAGCATTTT. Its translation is CASSTGGARSNQPQHF.